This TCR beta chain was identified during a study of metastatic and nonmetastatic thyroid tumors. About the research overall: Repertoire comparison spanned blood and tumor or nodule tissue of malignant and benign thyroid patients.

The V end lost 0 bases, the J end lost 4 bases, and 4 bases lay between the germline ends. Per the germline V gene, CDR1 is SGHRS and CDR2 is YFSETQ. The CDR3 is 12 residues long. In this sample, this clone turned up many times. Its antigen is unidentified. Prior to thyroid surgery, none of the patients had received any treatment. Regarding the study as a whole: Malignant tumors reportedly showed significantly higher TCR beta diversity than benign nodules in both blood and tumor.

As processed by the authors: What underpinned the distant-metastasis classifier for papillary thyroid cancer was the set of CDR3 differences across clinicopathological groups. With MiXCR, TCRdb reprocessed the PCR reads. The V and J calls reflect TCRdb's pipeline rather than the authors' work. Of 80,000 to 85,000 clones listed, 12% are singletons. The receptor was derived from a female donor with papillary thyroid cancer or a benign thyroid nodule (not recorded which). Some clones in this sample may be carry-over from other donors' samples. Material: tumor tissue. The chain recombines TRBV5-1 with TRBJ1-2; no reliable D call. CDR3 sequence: CASSLAGYGYTF. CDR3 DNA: TGCGCCAGCAGCTTGGCCGGCTATGGCTACACCTTC. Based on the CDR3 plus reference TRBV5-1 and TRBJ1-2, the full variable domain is KAGVTQTPRYLIKTRGQQVTLSCSPISGHRSVSWYQQTPGQGLQFLFEYFSETQRNKGNFPGRFSGRQFSNSRSEMNVSTLELGDSALYLCASSLAGYGYTFGSGTRLTVV.